These T cell receptor beta chains were read from a single sample in a study of blood T cells in healthy people across ages. TCRdb analysed the 5' RACE reads with MiXCR anew, one entry per CDR3 protein. The table shows 700,000 to 850,000 distinct CDR3 sequences, with around 34% occurring only once. Sequenced sample: blood. The origin of the receptors is a man between 18 and 35 years old in good health. The CDR3 runs from the conserved cysteine through the conserved F or W. Fields, in order: CDR3 protein, CDR3 DNA, J gene, D gene, V gene, clone size. The D gene is left open where the match is weak. Size is stated for part of the rows, as once, few or many counts, or as a class when the clone is expanded.

CASSRTGKQETQYF	TGTGCCAGCAGCCGTACAGGGAAGCAAGAGACCCAGTACTTC	TRBJ2-5	.	TRBV12-3/TRBV12-4	.
CASSLRRTAEAFF	TGTGCCAGCAGCTTACGACGGACAGCTGAAGCTTTCTTT	TRBJ1-1	.	TRBV7-2	few
CASTLLVGQGTDTQYF	TGTGCCAGCACCCTACTCGTAGGACAGGGTACAGATACGCAGTATTTT	TRBJ2-3	TRBD1	TRBV28	.
CASSFAGTGVSGAFF	TGTGCCAGCAGCTTCGCCGGGACAGGGGTGAGTGGAGCTTTCTTT	TRBJ1-1	TRBD1	TRBV7-2	.
CASSFENNEQFF	TGTGCCAGCAGCTTTGAGAACAATGAGCAGTTCTTC	TRBJ2-1	.	TRBV7-9	few
CATSESGRGRDTQYF	TGTGCCACCAGTGAGTCGGGCAGGGGGCGCGATACGCAGTATTTT	TRBJ2-3	TRBD1	TRBV24-1	few
CASSGVRDSYNEQYF	TGCGCCAGCAGCGGAGTGAGGGACTCCTACAATGAGCAGTACTTC	TRBJ2-7	.	TRBV5-1	few
CASSLDTGANGYTF	TGCGCCAGCAGCTTGGATACGGGCGCGAATGGCTACACCTTC	TRBJ1-2	.	TRBV5-1	many
CATSRDDGGRITYEQYF	TGTGCCACCAGCAGAGATGATGGGGGGCGGATTACCTACGAGCAGTACTTC	TRBJ2-7	.	TRBV15	.
CSALRQPNQPQHF	TGCAGTGCACTACGACAGCCTAATCAGCCCCAGCATTTT	TRBJ1-5	.	TRBV20-1	.
CASSQPNWEDTQYF	TGCGCCAGCAGCCAACCTAACTGGGAAGATACGCAGTATTTT	TRBJ2-3	.	TRBV4-1	few
CATSHLGDTQYF	TGTGCCACCAGCCACCTGGGAGATACGCAGTATTTT	TRBJ2-3	.	TRBV24-1	.
CASSLVGNGETQYF	TGTGCCAGCAGTTTGGTAGGGAACGGAGAGACCCAGTACTTC	TRBJ2-5	.	TRBV28	many
CASASPWGGGTDTQYF	TGTGCCAGCGCTTCCCCCTGGGGCGGGGGCACAGATACGCAGTATTTT	TRBJ2-3	.	TRBV12-3/TRBV12-4	many
CASSVPPSTATQYF	TGTGCCAGCAGCGTCCCTCCAAGCACAGCTACGCAGTATTTT	TRBJ2-3	.	TRBV9	.
CASSMVLGQGYNEQFF	TGTGCCAGTAGTATGGTATTGGGACAGGGGTACAATGAGCAGTTCTTC	TRBJ2-1	TRBD1	TRBV19	.
CASSQTSVLADTQYF	TGTGCCAGCAGCCAAACTAGCGTTCTCGCAGATACGCAGTATTTT	TRBJ2-3	TRBD2	TRBV7-9	.
CASSEPTSGADTQYF	TGCGCCAGCAGTGAGCCCACTAGCGGGGCAGATACGCAGTATTTT	TRBJ2-3	TRBD2	TRBV10-2	.
CASTPYLGAYEQYF	TGTGCCAGCACCCCCTACTTGGGGGCCTACGAGCAGTACTTC	TRBJ2-7	.	TRBV12-3/TRBV12-4	.
CAISTNTGELFF	TGTGCCATCAGCACGAACACCGGGGAGCTGTTTTTT	TRBJ2-2	.	TRBV10-3	.
CASSPGYRAWNEQFF	TGTGCCAGCAGCCCAGGGTATCGGGCGTGGAATGAGCAGTTCTTC	TRBJ2-1	.	TRBV11-1	few
CASSLVRQMNTEAFF	TGTGCCAGCAGCTTAGTACGGCAGATGAACACTGAAGCTTTCTTT	TRBJ1-1	.	TRBV7-9	few
CASSPQSSRAHEQYF	TGCGCCAGCAGCCCGCAGAGCTCCAGGGCCCATGAGCAGTACTTC	TRBJ2-5	.	TRBV4-3	few
CAISEGVGELFF	TGTGCCATCAGTGAGGGGGTGGGGGAGCTGTTTTTT	TRBJ2-2	.	TRBV10-3	.
CASSRGTGGGGTEAFF	TGTGCCAGCAGCCGCGGGACAGGCGGGGGAGGGACTGAAGCTTTCTTT	TRBJ1-1	TRBD1	TRBV6-5	.
CASSHLPRAADQETQYF	TGCGCCAGCAGCCACCTCCCCAGGGCAGCCGACCAAGAGACCCAGTACTTC	TRBJ2-5	.	TRBV4-3	.
CASSREGTGVSDTQYF	TGTGCCAGCAGCAGAGAAGGGACAGGGGTTTCGGATACGCAGTATTTT	TRBJ2-3	TRBD1	TRBV7-2	few
CSVERPGICDEQFF	TGCAGCGTTGAGCGACCCGGCATTTGCGATGAGCAGTTCTTC	TRBJ2-1	.	TRBV29-1	.
CSAEGGLNSYEQYF	TGCAGTGCTGAAGGGGGGTTAAACTCCTACGAGCAGTACTTC	TRBJ2-7	.	TRBV20-1	.
CASSPTRDSMAYGYTF	TGTGCCAGCAGCCCCACGCGGGACAGTATGGCTTATGGCTACACCTTC	TRBJ1-2	TRBD1	TRBV7-2	.
CSARDLLAWGFSTDTQYF	TGCAGTGCTAGAGATCTGCTAGCGTGGGGTTTTAGCACAGATACGCAGTATTTT	TRBJ2-3	.	TRBV20-1	.
CASSPVRVSGGELFF	TGCGCCAGCAGCCCGGTTCGGGTTTCCGGCGGGGAGCTGTTTTTT	TRBJ2-2	.	TRBV5-1	.
CASSQDGGGGRYEQYF	TGCGCCAGCAGCCAAGATGGGGGGGGAGGACGGTACGAGCAGTACTTC	TRBJ2-7	TRBD2	TRBV4-3	few
CSARSENYGYTF	TGCAGTGCTAGAAGCGAAAACTATGGCTACACCTTC	TRBJ1-2	.	TRBV20-1	.
CASSRQPSYGYTF	TGTGCCAGCAGTCGACAGCCCTCCTATGGCTACACCTTC	TRBJ1-2	.	TRBV6-5	.